The rows below give T cell receptor beta chains drawn from one sample of a study of CD8+CD57+ T cells in acquired aplastic anemia. TCRdb independently ran MiXCR on the reads; one entry per CDR3 protein. In the table there are 120,000 or so distinct CDR3 sequences, over 45% of which are singletons. The specimen was sorted CD4+, CD8+, or CD8+CD57+ T cells (not recorded which) from PBMCs. Receptors originate from a human donor in good health, serving as a control. The CDR3 runs from the conserved cysteine through the conserved F or W. D genes are given only for firm matches. Clone size is given for some rows only: seen once, a few or many times, or a class if the clone is expanded.

v_gene: TRBV5-6
d_gene: .
abundance: .
len: 15
j_gene: TRBJ1-2
CDR3nt: TGTGCCAGCAGCTCGACCGTAGTATCGTACTATGGCTACACCTTC
CDR3aa: CASSSTVVSYYGYTF

v_gene: TRBV5-4
d_gene: .
abundance: .
len: 13
j_gene: TRBJ1-2
CDR3nt: TGTGCCAGCAGCTTATGGGGAGAAAATGGCTACACCTTC
CDR3aa: CASSLWGENGYTF

v_gene: TRBV7-2
d_gene: TRBD2
abundance: many
len: 16
j_gene: TRBJ2-1
CDR3nt: TGTGCCAGCAGCTTATCCCCGACTAGCGGGCGTAATGAGCAGTTCTTC
CDR3aa: CASSLSPTSGRNEQFF

v_gene: TRBV10-3
d_gene: TRBD1
abundance: .
len: 15
j_gene: TRBJ1-1
CDR3nt: TGTGCCATCAGCCGACAGGGGGAAGGTTCCGGTGAAGCTTTCTTT
CDR3aa: CAISRQGEGSGEAFF

v_gene: TRBV7-2
d_gene: TRBD1
abundance: .
len: 14
j_gene: TRBJ1-2
CDR3nt: TGTGCCAGCAGCTCTCACAGGGGAGAGGATGGCTACACCTTC
CDR3aa: CASSSHRGEDGYTF

v_gene: TRBV25-1
d_gene: .
abundance: .
len: 14
j_gene: TRBJ1-3
CDR3nt: TGTGCCAGCAGTGCAGGGGCTTCTGGAAACACCATATATTTT
CDR3aa: CASSAGASGNTIYF

v_gene: TRBV14
d_gene: TRBD2
abundance: many
len: 16
j_gene: TRBJ2-2
CDR3nt: TGTGCCAGCAGCCATGGGACTAATCGGAACACCGGGGAGCTGTTTTTT
CDR3aa: CASSHGTNRNTGELFF

v_gene: TRBV7-6
d_gene: .
abundance: many
len: 15
j_gene: TRBJ1-3
CDR3nt: TGTGCCAGCACCATAGGGGCGTCCTCTGGAAACACCATATATTTT
CDR3aa: CASTIGASSGNTIYF

v_gene: TRBV4-2
d_gene: TRBD2
abundance: many
len: 15
j_gene: TRBJ2-7
CDR3nt: TGTGCCAGCAGCCCTGCCGGGACTAGCGGAAGGGAGCAGTACTTC
CDR3aa: CASSPAGTSGREQYF

v_gene: TRBV5-6
d_gene: .
abundance: .
len: 15
j_gene: TRBJ1-3
CDR3nt: TGTGCCAGCAGCCACGACAGCTACTCTGGAAACACCATATATTTT
CDR3aa: CASSHDSYSGNTIYF

v_gene: TRBV12-3/TRBV12-4
d_gene: TRBD1
abundance: .
len: 15
j_gene: TRBJ2-7
CDR3nt: TGTGCCAGCAGGCAAAGGGGGCCCGACTCCTACGAGCAGTACTTC
CDR3aa: CASRQRGPDSYEQYF

v_gene: TRBV15
d_gene: .
abundance: medium-sized
len: 13
j_gene: TRBJ2-7
CDR3nt: TGTGCCACCAGCAGAGACAGGCTGTACGAGCAGTACTTC
CDR3aa: CATSRDRLYEQYF

v_gene: TRBV24-1
d_gene: .
abundance: once
len: 14
j_gene: TRBJ2-3
CDR3nt: TGTGCCACCAGTGAGTATGGGTTCACAGATACGCAGTATTTT
CDR3aa: CATSEYGFTDTQYF

v_gene: TRBV11-2
d_gene: .
abundance: many
len: 18
j_gene: TRBJ2-6
CDR3nt: TGTGCCAGCAGCTTAAAGGGGCGCACCGGCGGGGGGGCCAACGTCCTGACTTTC
CDR3aa: CASSLKGRTGGGANVLTF